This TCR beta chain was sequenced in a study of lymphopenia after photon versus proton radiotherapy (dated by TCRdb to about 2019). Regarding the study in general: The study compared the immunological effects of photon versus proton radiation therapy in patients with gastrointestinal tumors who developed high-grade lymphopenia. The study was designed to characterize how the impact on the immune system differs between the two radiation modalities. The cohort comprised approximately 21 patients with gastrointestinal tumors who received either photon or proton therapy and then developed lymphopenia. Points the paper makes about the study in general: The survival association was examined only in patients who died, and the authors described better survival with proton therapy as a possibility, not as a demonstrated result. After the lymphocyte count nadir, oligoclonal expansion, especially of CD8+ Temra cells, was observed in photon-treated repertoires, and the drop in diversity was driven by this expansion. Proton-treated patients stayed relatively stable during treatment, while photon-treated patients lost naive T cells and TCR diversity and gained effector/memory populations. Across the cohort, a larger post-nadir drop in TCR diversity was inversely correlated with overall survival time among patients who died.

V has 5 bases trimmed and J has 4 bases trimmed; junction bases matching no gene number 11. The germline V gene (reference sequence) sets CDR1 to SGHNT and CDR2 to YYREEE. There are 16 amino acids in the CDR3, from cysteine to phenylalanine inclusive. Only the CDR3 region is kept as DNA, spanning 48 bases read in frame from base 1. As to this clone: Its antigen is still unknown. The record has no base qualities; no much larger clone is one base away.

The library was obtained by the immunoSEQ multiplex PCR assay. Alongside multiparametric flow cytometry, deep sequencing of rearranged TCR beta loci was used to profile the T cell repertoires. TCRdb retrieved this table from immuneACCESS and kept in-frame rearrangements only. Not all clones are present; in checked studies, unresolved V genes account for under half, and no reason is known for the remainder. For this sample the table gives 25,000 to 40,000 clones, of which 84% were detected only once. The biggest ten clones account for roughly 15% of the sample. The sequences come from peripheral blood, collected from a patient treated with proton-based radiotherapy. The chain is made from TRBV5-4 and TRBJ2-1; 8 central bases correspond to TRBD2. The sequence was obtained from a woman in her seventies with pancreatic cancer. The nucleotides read TGTGCCAGCAGTCGAGGCGCGGCTAGCGGGTACAATGAGCAGTTCTTC. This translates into CASSRGAASGYNEQFF.